These 5 T cell receptor beta chains were sequenced from one sample in a study of vaccination and CD4 T cells after COVID-19. No antigen has been identified for these receptors. At the Johns Hopkins FTIC core, DNA taken from cultured CD4+ T cells was sequenced by way of the Oncomine TCR Beta short-read assay. A single record per CDR3 protein comes from TCRdb applying MiXCR to the PCR reads. Of 15,000 to 20,000 distinct CDR3 sequences listed, roughly two fifths are singletons. Documented treatment: roughly nine-day PBMC culture with coronavirus spike peptide pools or control peptides (ViraFEST assay). This specimen was CD4+ T cells from blood, cultured in vitro, taken after SARS-CoV-2 vaccination. These receptors all stem from a human donor who had recovered from COVID-19.

The chain couples TRBV7-2 to TRBJ2-1; 11 bases are a match to TRBD2. The ends lost 5 bases at V and 4 bases at J; junction bases unmatched: 4. In germline, CDR1 is SGHTA, CDR2 FQGNSA. The length of the CDR3 is 15 residues. The CDR3 DNA sequence: TGTGCCAGCAGCCCACTAGCGGGGGAATACAATGAGCAGTTCTTC. This gives the protein CASSPLAGEYNEQFF.

This clonotype was seen more than once but under ten times. The chain uses TRBV7-2 and TRBJ1-1; tentative D call: TRBD1 (5 bases). Trimming pared 6 bases from V and 1 base from J, leaving 9 bases between. This CDR3 has 13 residues. The germline CDR1 and CDR2 sequences are SGHTA and FQGNSA. The chain's CDR3 is CASREDRNTEAFF. The CDR3 DNA reads TGTGCCAGCAGGGAAGACAGGAACACTGAAGCTTTCTTT.

DNA of the CDR3: TGTGCCAGCAGCTTAAGACAGGCTGGGGCCAACGTCCTGACTTTC. This translates into CASSLRQAGANVLTF. The V gene is TRBV7-3, the J gene TRBJ2-6; the D gene is possibly TRBD1 (6 bases). The CDR3 extends over 15 amino acids. V was shortened by 1 base and J by 2 bases, with 6 bases between the two germline ends. Germline V CDR1 and CDR2: SGHTA, FQGTGA.

V gene TRBV2 combines with J gene TRBJ1-2, with D tentatively TRBD1 (6 bases). Deletions cut 3 bases from V and 8 bases from J, with 10 bases between. CDR1 is SNHLY, CDR2 FYNNEI, per germline. This CDR3 spans 12 amino acids. The CDR3 reads CASSENREGYTF. CDR3 in DNA: TGTGCCAGCAGTGAGAACAGGGAGGGCTACACCTTC.

DNA of the CDR3: TGCAGTGCTAGAGATCACTCACGGACGACTCAAGGGGCCCAGCATTTT. Translating it yields CSARDHSRTTQGAQHF. This chain links TRBV20-1 with TRBJ1-5; D may be TRBD1 (5 bases). V was cut by 0 bases and J by 11 bases, with 23 bases left in between. In germline, CDR1 is DFQATT, CDR2 SNEGSKA (reference sequence). This CDR3 region has 16 residues.